What follows describes a single T cell receptor beta chain. Using immunoSEQ multiplex PCR, the repertoire was profiled, and TCRdb retains in-frame clones only, with some absent. This sample carries tens of thousands of clones, 88% of them seen once, and the ten largest clones take approximately 10%. This CDR3 comprises 18 residues. Germline assignment: CDR1 LGHNA and CDR2 YSLEER. The V end was cut by 0 bases, the J end by 0 bases, with 12 bases between. The data belong to a study of blood T cell repertoires in COVID-19. The sequence came from a woman between 65 and 79 years old with acute or convalescent COVID-19. V is TRBV4-3 and J is TRBJ1-6, with a tentative D call TRBD1 (6 bases). Sequencing was carried out using peripheral blood. CDR3 sequence reads: CASSQDPQGYSYNSPLHF. CDR3 DNA sequence: TGCGCCAGCAGCCAAGATCCCCAGGGGTACTCCTATAATTCACCCCTCCACTTT.